This TCR beta chain came from a study of blood T cell repertoires in COVID-19. Looking at the study overall: Whether acute or convalescent, the COVID-19 samples came from the United States, Italy and Spain. T cells, B-cell-depleted T cells, or PBMCs supplied cDNA or gDNA.

CDR3 length: 16 amino acids. Deletions cut 1 base from V and 8 bases from J, with 15 bases between. CDR1 and CDR2 from the germline V gene are LGHDT and YNNKEL (reference sequence). Original analysis: Cell counts per sample came from amplifying reference gene primers. Clones were read by immunoSEQ multiplex PCR, and TCRdb kept only the in-frame ones, dropping some. That table supplies the V and J calls and clone size; D and trimming were determined from the DNA. The sample consists of roughly 100,000 clones, around 85% of them appearing once. The V and J genes are TRBV3-1 (or the pseudogene TRBV3-2) and TRBJ1-6; D is possibly TRBD1 (6 bases). This sequence originates from a woman aged 80 or older with active or convalescent COVID-19. The sequenced sample was peripheral blood. In nucleotides, the CDR3 is TGTGCCAGCAGCCAAGGGGGGCGCGGGGGCTATTCACCCCTCCACTTT. Translating gives CASSQGGRGGYSPLHF.